The next 17 T cell receptor beta chains were all read from a single sample in a study of blood T cells in healthy people across ages. Alongside a J-beta primer mix, a sample-barcoded 5' primer served in a second PCR lasting about 7 to 11 cycles. TCRdb processed the 5' RACE reads anew with MiXCR; each CDR3 protein has one entry. Of roughly 560,000 distinct CDR3 sequences in the sample, about 25% were seen once. This sample was also put to use in a study of T cells of mothers and their children.

The sequenced sample consisted of blood. Every receptor here comes from a boy between 5 and 17 years old in good health.

This clonotype was observed a few times. The chain has TRBV4-3 and TRBJ2-7; TRBD1 aligns across 7 bases. Germline V gene lookup returns CDR1 LGHNA and CDR2 YSLEER. The ends lost 1 base at V and 6 bases at J; junction bases unmatched: 12. The length of the CDR3 is 16 residues. The CDR3 sequence is CASSQGGQVRVGEQYF. The CDR3 DNA is TGCGCCAGCAGCCAAGGTGGACAGGTGCGGGTAGGCGAGCAGTACTTC.

The chain combines TRBV28 with TRBJ2-5, with 7 bases that match TRBD2. Germline CDR1 MDHEN, CDR2 SYDVKM. The V and J ends lost 2 bases and 4 bases, in that order; junction bases with no gene match: 7. The CDR3 is 15 residues long. The CDR3 reads CASSLGREMGETQYF. Here the CDR3 DNA reads TGTGCCAGCAGTTTAGGGCGGGAGATGGGAGAGACCCAGTACTTC.

Comment on this clonotype: At one end the junction does not follow the germline gene, possibly because of a read error. The rearrangement uses TRBV18 and TRBJ2-3; 9 positions agree with TRBD2. Germline V gives CDR1 KGHSH, CDR2 LQKENI. The CDR3 covers 14 residues. The chain's CDR3 is CASSPGTSIDTQYF. CDR3 DNA: TGTGCCAGCTCACCAGGGACTAGCATAGATACGCAGTATTTT.

V gene TRBV12-3 or TRBV12-4 combines with J gene TRBJ2-6; 7 bases line up with TRBD1. CDR3 length equals 19 residues. V shed 2 bases and J 1 base; nucleotides not matched to a gene: 11. In DNA, the CDR3 is TGTGCCAGCAGTTTATATAGGGGGCACCCGGCTTCTGGGGCCAACGTCCTGACTTTC. Protein product: CASSLYRGHPASGANVLTF.

CDR3 amino acids: CSARDGTSGKETQYF. The CDR3 DNA reads TGCAGTGCTAGAGATGGGACTAGTGGTAAAGAGACCCAGTACTTC. The chain employs TRBV20-1 and TRBJ2-5, with 8 positions matching TRBD2. Germline-derived CDR1 and CDR2 are DFQATT and SNEGSKA (reference sequence). The CDR3 consists of 15 residues. The V and J ends lost 0 bases and 3 bases, in that order; junction bases with no gene match: 6.

This sequence joins TRBV5-1 and TRBJ1-2, with a possible D match to TRBD1 (5 bases). The V end was cut by 5 bases, the J end by 2 bases, with 10 bases between. From germline, CDR1 is SGHRS and CDR2 YFSETQ. This CDR3 region has 13 residues. The CDR3 DNA follows: TGCGCCAGCAGGCGCTGGGGGAACTATGGCTACACCTTC. It is translated as CASRRWGNYGYTF.

This chain connects TRBV2 to TRBJ2-5, with 9 bases matching TRBD1. Matching the DNA end better, TRBJ2-7 makes the J call doubtful. Germline CDR1 reads SNHLY; CDR2 reads FYNNEI. The CDR3 length is 14 residues. The CDR3 sequence is CASSKDRGEYEQYF. CDR3 coding DNA: TGTGCCAGCAGTAAGGACAGGGGAGAGTACGAGCAGTACTTC.

CDR3 coding DNA: TGTGCCAGCAGCCCCAACAACCGGGAGACCCAGTACTTC. This sequence encodes CASSPNNRETQYF. The V and J genes are TRBV6-1 and TRBJ2-5; D remains unclear. Trimming cost V 6 bases and J 5 bases, with 13 bases left between them. CDR3 length equals 13 residues. Per germline, CDR1 MNHNS and CDR2 SASEGT.

A note on this clonotype: A much larger clone sits a single nucleotide away, making a read error possible. V is TRBV9 and J is TRBJ2-5, with 7 nucleotides matching TRBD1. The J call may not be correct, given that the DNA end is closer to TRBJ2-1. The CDR3 loop spans 15 amino acids. Germline V gives CDR1 SGDLS, CDR2 YYNGEE. CDR3 coding DNA: TGTGCCAGCGCTCAGGGGGAAGGGGGCTGCAATGAGCAGTTCTTC. Encoded protein: CASAQGEGGCNEQFF.

For the CDR3, the DNA is TGTGCCAGCAGCTTAGAGGTCAGGAACACTGAAGCTTTCTTT. This translates into CASSLEVRNTEAFF. This chain uses TRBV7-2 with TRBJ1-1; D uncertain. Looked up from germline, CDR1 is SGHTA and CDR2 is FQGNSA. Trimming cost V 1 base and J 1 base, with 7 bases left between them. The CDR3 covers 14 residues.

The table lists this clonotype with a few counts. The CDR3 nucleotides read TGTGCCAGCAGTCTAGCGGGAGCTGGTGTGGAGACCCAGTACTTC. This gives the protein CASSLAGAGVETQYF. The genes are TRBV2 and TRBJ2-5, with 10 nucleotides matching TRBD2. The J segment lost 5 bases and the V segment lost 5 bases, leaving 8 bases of the junction unmatched. The CDR3 is made up of 15 amino acids. Germline V gene lookup returns CDR1 SNHLY and CDR2 FYNNEI.

Only a few counts were recorded for this clonotype. The rearrangement uses TRBV18 and TRBJ1-2; 7 positions agree with TRBD1. CDR1 is KGHSH, CDR2 LQKENI, per germline. Trimming at V came to 3 bases and at J to 6 bases, leaving 13 bases not matched to a gene. The CDR3 has 16 residues. This CDR3 reads CASSPGRGTVRDGYTF. The CDR3 bases are TGTGCCAGCTCACCGGGGAGGGGGACAGTTCGTGATGGCTACACCTTC.

This rearrangement joins TRBV28 to TRBJ2-5; 11 positions match TRBD2. The V and J ends lost 5 bases and 4 bases, in that order; junction bases with no gene match: 12. CDR3 size: 17 residues. Germline CDR1 and CDR2: MDHEN and SYDVKM. CDR3 nucleotide sequence: TGTGCCAGCAGTACCGGACTAGCGGGCATGAAGATAGAGACCCAGTACTTC. This codes for CASSTGLAGMKIETQYF.

This CDR3 reads CASSARYYQETQYF. In nucleotides, the CDR3 is TGTGCCAGCAGTGCAAGATATTACCAAGAGACCCAGTACTTC. The chain uses TRBV27 and TRBJ2-5; D call uncertain. Germline CDR1 is MNHEY and CDR2 is SMNVEV (reference sequence). The CDR3 contains 14 residues. Deletions cut 5 bases from V and 0 bases from J, with 10 bases between.

The chain is built from TRBV27 and TRBJ2-7, with D unclear. This CDR3 has 13 residues. Germline lookup yields CDR1 MNHEY and CDR2 SMNVEV (reference sequence). The V gene lost 3 bases and the J gene lost 4 bases, with 10 bases spanning the gap. The CDR3 is CASSFKGAYEQYF. The DNA for the CDR3 is TGTGCCAGCAGTTTCAAAGGAGCATACGAGCAGTACTTC.

Here the CDR3 reads CASSPSTGTEAFF. CDR3 DNA sequence: TGTGCCAGCAGCCCTTCTACGGGCACTGAAGCTTTCTTT. The rearrangement joins TRBV5-6 to TRBJ1-1; no reliable D call. The CDR3 has 13 amino acids. Germline-derived CDR1 and CDR2 are SGHDT and YYEEEE. V was pared by 4 bases and J by 4 bases, with 11 bases between. Supplemented by reference TRBV5-6 and TRBJ1-1, the full variable domain reads DAGVTQSPTHLIKTRGQQVTLRCSPKSGHDTVSWYQQALGQGPQFIFQYYEEEERQRGNFPDRFSGHQFPNYSSELNVNALLLGDSALYLCASSPSTGTEAFFGQGTRLTVV.

This clonotype was seen at least ten times. The chain employs TRBV28 and TRBJ1-1; D ambiguous. Germline V gene data show CDR1 as MDHEN and CDR2 as SYDVKM. This CDR3 is 15 amino acids long. V dropped 7 bases and J dropped 4 bases, with 19 bases sitting between them. The CDR3 here is CASNPSAGTFTEAFF. CDR3 sequence (DNA): TGTGCCAGCAACCCCTCGGCGGGAACCTTCACTGAAGCTTTCTTT.